This TCR beta chain stems from a study of early T cells in non-severe SARS-CoV-2 infection. This CDR3 is 14 amino acids long. V lost 5 bases to trimming and J lost 6 bases, with 15 bases between them. Germline V gene sequence: CDR1 MDHEN, CDR2 SYDVKM. Each CDR3 protein gets one entry after TCRdb re-called the 5' RACE reads with MiXCR. The sample lists 70,000 to 85,000 distinct CDR3 sequences; roughly an eighth were seen once. The clonotype comes from an adult who was a healthcare worker with PCR-confirmed SARS-CoV-2 infection or an uninfected control (not recorded which). The sequenced material came from whole blood. The rearrangement joins TRBV28 to TRBJ2-3; tentative D call: TRBD1 (5 bases). The CDR3 region is CASSDGGAVDTQYF. CDR3 nucleotide sequence: TGTGCCAGCAGTGATGGTGGGGCGGTGGATACGCAGTATTTT.